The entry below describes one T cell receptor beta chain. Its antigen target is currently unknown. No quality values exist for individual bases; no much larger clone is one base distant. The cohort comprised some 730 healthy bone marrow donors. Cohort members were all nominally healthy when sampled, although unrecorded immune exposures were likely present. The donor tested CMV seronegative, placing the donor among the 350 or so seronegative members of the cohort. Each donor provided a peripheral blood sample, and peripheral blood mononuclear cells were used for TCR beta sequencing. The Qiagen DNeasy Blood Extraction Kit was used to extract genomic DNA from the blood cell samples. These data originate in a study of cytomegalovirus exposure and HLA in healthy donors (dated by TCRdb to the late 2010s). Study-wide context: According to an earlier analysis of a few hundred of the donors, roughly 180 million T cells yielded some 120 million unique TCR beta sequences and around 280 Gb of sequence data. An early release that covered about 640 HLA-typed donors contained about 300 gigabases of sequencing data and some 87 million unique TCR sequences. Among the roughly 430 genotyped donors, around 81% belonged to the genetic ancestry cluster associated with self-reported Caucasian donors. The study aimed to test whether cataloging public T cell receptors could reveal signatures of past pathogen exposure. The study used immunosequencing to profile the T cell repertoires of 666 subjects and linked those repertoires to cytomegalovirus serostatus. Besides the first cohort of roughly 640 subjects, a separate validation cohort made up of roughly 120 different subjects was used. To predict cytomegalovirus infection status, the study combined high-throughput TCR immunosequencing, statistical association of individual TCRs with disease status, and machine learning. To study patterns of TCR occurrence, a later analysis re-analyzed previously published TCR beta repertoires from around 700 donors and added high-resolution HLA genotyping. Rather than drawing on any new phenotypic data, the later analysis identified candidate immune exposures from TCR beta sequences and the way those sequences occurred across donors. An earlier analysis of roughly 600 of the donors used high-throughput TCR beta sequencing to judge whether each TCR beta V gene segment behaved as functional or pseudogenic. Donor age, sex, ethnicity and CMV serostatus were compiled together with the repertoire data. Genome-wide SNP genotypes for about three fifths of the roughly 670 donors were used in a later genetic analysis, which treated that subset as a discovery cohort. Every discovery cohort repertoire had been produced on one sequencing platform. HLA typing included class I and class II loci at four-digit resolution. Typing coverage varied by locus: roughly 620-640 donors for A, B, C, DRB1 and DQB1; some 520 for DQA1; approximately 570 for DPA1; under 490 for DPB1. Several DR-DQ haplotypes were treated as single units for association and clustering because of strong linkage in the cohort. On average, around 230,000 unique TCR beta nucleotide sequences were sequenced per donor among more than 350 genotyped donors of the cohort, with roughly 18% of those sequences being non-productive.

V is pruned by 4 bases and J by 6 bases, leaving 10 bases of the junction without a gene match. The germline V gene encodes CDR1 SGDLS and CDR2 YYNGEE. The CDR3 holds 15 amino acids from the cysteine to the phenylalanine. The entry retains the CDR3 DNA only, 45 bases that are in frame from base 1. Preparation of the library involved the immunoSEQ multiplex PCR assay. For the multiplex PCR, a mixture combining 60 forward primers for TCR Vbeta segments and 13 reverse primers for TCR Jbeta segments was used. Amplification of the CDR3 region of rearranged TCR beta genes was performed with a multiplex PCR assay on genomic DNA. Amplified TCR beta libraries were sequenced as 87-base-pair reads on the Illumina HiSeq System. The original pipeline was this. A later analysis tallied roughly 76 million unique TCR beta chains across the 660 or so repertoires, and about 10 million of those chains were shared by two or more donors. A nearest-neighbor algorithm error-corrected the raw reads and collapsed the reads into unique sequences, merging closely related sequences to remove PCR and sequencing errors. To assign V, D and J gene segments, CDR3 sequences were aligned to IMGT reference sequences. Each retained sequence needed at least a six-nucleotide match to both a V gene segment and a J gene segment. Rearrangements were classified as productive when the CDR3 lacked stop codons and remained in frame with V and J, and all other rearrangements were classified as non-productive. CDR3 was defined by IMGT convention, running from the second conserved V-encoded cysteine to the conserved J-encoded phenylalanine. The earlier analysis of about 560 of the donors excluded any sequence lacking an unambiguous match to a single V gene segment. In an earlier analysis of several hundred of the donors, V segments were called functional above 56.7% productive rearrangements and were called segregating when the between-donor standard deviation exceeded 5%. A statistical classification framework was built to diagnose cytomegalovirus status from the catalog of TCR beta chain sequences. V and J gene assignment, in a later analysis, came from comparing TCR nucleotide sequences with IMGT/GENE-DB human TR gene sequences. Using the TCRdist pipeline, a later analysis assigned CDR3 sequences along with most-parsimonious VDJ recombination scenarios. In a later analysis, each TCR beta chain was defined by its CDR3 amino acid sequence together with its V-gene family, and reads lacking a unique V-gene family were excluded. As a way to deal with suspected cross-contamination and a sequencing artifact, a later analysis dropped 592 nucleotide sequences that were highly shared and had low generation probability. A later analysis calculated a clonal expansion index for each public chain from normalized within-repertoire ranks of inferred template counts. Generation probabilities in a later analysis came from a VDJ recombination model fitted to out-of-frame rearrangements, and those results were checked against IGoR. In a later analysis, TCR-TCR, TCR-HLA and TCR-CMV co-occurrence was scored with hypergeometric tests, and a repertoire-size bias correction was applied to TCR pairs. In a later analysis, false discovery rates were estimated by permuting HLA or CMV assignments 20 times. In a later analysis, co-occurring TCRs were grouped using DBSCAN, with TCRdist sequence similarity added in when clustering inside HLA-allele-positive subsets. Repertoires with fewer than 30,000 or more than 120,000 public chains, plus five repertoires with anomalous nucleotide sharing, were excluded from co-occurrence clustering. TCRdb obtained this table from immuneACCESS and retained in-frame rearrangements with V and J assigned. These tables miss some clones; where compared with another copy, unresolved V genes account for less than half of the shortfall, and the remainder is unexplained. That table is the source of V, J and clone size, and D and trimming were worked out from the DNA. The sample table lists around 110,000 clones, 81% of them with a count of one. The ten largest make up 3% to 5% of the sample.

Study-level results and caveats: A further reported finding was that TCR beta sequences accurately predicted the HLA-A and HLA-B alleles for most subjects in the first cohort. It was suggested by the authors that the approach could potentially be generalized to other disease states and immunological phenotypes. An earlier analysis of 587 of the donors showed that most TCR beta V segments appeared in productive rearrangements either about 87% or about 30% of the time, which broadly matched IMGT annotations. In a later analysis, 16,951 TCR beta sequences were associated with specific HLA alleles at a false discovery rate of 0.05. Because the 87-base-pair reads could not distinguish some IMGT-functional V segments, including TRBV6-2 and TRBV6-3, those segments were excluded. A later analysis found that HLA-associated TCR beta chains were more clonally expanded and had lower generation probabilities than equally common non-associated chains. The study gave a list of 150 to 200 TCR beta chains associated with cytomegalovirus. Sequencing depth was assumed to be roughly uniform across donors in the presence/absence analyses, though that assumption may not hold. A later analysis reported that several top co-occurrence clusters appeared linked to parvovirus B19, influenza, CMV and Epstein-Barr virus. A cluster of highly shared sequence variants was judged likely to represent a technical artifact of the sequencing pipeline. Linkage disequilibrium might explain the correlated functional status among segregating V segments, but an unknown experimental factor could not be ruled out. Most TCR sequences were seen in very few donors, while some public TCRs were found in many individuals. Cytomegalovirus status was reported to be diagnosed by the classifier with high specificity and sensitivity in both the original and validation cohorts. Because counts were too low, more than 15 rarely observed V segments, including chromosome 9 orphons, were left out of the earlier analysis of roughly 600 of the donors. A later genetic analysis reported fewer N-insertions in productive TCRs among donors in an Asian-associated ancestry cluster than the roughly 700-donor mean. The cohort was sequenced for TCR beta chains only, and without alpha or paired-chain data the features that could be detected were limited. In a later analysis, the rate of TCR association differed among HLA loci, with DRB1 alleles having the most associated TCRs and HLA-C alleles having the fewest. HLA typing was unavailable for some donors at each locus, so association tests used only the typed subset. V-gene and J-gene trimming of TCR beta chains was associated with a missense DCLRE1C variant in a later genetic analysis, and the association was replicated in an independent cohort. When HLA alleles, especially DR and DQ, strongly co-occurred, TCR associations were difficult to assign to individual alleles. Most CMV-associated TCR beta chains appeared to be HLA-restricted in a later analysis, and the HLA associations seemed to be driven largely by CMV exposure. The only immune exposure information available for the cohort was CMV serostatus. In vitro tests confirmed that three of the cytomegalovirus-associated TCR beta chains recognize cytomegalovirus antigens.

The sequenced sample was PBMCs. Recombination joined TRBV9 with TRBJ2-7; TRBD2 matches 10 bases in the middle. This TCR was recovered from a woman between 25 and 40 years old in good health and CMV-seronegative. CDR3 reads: CASSPMLAGVCEQYF. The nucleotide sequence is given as TGTGCCAGCAGCCCCATGCTAGCGGGAGTTTGCGAGCAGTACTTC.